Below are 9 T cell receptor beta chains sequenced from a single sample in a study of T cells expressing NK-cell markers. Following a re-call of the 5' RACE reads, TCRdb has one entry per CDR3 protein and lacks DNA. The sample totals 550,000 to 600,000 distinct CDR3 sequences; its top ten clones hold approximately 4%. Material for sequencing was blood T cells: a sorted CD56 or NKG2C T cell subset, CD4+ or CD8+ T cells, or bulk PBMC T cells (not recorded which). These receptors all stem from a man aged 18 to 29 in good health.

The rearrangement uses TRBV6-5 and TRBJ2-1; TCRdb calls TRBD1, which cannot be checked without DNA. Germline V CDR1 and CDR2: MNHEY, SVGAGI. This CDR3 comprises 17 residues. CDR3 protein: CASRRTAQGRTYNEQFF.

CDR3 residues: CASSLGRGSSYNEQFF. V and J are TRBV7-7 and TRBJ2-1. The CDR3 is 16 amino acids. Germline values: CDR1 SSHAT, CDR2 FNYEAQ (reference sequence).

The genes are TRBV4-1 and TRBJ2-5; with no DNA, the TCRdb D assignment of TRBD1 cannot be verified. The CDR3 extends over 15 amino acids. Per germline, CDR1 MGHRA and CDR2 YSYEKL. This CDR3 reads CASSPPSRAQETQYF.

Here the CDR3 reads CATSVAGGIPGELFF. The chain recombines TRBV24-1 with TRBJ2-2; TCRdb's D call, TRBD2, is unchecked because there is no DNA. Germline V gene lookup returns CDR1 KGHDR and CDR2 SFDVKD. The CDR3 is 15 amino acids.

J is TRBJ2-7 and V is TRBV7-8; the TRBD1 assignment by TCRdb is unverifiable without DNA. The CDR3 runs to 14 residues. Germline CDR1 is SGHVS and CDR2 is FQNEAQ. The CDR3 reads CASSFPGRSYEQYF.

The J gene is TRBJ2-1, the V gene TRBV28; the TRBD2 assignment by TCRdb is unverifiable without DNA. This CDR3 region has 14 residues. Germline-derived CDR1 and CDR2 are MDHEN and SYDVKM. This CDR3 reads CASIGTSGSYEQFF.

The genes are TRBV7-9 and TRBJ2-1; no DNA is available, so the TRBD1 call from TCRdb remains unchecked. The CDR3 has 17 residues. The germline V gene has CDR1 SEHNR and CDR2 FQNEAQ (reference sequence). The CDR3 reads CASSLASRIIGPHEQFF.

The chain employs TRBV20-1 and TRBJ2-1; the TCRdb D gene call, TRBD2, has no DNA to confirm it. The CDR3 totals 15 residues. CDR1 and CDR2 (germline): DFQATT, SNEGSKA (reference sequence). The CDR3 region is CSARDSGGSYNEQFF.

V usage is TRBV5-1 and J usage is TRBJ1-6; TCRdb's assignment of TRBD1 cannot be checked, as there is no DNA. Germline CDR1 SGHRS, CDR2 YFSETQ. The CDR3 runs 15 residues. The CDR3 loop reads CASSLAGERNSPLHF. The full variable domain, in which reference TRBV5-1 and TRBJ1-6 provide the parts outside the CDR3, is KAGVTQTPRYLIKTRGQQVTLSCSPISGHRSVSWYQQTPGQGLQFLFEYFSETQRNKGNFPGRFSGRQFSNSRSEMNVSTLELGDSALYLCASSLAGERNSPLHFGNGTRLTVT.